This paragraph covers one T cell receptor beta chain sequence. The data are from a study of CD8 T cells in Susac syndrome. This CDR3 contains 13 residues. Trimming cost V 4 bases and J 8 bases; bases outside gene matches: 8. Per the germline V gene, CDR1 is SQVTM and CDR2 is ANQGSEA. The authors reverse transcribed about 0.5 to 1 ug RNA with random hexamers. TCRdb re-analysed the immunoSEQ multiplex PCR reads in MiXCR, keeping a single row per CDR3 protein. This table has roughly 190,000 distinct CDR3 sequences, roughly 95% appearing once. While CD8+ and CD4+ T cells were isolated negatively, TEMRA cells were enriched by FACS.

This chain joins TRBV29-1 and TRBJ2-1; 7 bases fit TRBD2. The source is a human donor in good health. Specimen: CD4+ T cells from PBMCs. CDR3 DNA: TGCAGCGTTGTTGCGCGGGAGAAGTATGAGCAGTTCTTC. It yields the protein CSVVAREKYEQFF.